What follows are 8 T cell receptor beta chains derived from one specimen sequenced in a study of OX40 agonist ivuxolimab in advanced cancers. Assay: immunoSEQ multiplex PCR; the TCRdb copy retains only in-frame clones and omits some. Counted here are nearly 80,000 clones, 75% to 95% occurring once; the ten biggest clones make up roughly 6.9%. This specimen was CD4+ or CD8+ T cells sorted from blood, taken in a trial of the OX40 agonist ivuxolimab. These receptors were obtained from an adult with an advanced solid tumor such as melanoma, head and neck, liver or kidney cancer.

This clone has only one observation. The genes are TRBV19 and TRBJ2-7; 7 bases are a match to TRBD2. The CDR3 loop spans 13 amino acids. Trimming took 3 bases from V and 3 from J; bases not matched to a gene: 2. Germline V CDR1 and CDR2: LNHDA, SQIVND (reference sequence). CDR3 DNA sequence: TGTGCCAGTAGTATGTCTAGCGGCTACGAGCAGTACTTC. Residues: CASSMSSGYEQYF.

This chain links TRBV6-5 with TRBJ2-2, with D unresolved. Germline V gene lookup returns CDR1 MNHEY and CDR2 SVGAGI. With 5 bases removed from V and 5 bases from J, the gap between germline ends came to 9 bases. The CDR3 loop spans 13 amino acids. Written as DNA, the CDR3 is TGTGCCAGCAGTCCCGACCGGACCGGGGAGCTGTTTTTT. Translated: CASSPDRTGELFF.

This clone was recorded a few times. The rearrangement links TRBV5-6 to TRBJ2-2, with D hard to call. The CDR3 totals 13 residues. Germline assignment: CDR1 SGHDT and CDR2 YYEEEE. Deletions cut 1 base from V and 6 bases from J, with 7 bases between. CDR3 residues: CASSLTAAGELFF. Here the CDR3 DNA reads TGTGCCAGCAGCTTGACCGCCGCCGGGGAGCTGTTTTTT.

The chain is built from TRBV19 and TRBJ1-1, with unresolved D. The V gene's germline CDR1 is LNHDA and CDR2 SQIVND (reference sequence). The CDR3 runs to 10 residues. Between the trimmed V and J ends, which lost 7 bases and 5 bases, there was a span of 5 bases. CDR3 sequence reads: CASMRTEAFF. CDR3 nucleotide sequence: TGTGCCAGTATGAGGACTGAAGCTTTCTTT. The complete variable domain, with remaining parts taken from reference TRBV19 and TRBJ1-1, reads DGGITQSPKYLFRKEGQNVTLSCEQNLNHDAMYWYRQDPGQGLRLIYYSQIVNDFQKGDIAEGYSVSREKKESFPLTVTSAQKNPTAFYLCASMRTEAFFGQGTRLTVV.

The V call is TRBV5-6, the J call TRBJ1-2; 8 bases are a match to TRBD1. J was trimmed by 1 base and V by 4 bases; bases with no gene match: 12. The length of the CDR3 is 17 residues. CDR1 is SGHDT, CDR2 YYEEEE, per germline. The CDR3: CASSAVDRELFNYGYTF. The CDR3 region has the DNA TGTGCCAGCAGCGCCGTGGACAGGGAATTATTTAACTATGGCTACACCTTC.

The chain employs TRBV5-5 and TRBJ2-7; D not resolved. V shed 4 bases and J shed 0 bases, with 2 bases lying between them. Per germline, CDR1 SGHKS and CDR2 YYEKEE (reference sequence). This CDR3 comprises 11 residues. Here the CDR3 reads CASSNSYEQYF. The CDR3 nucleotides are TGTGCCAGCAGCAACTCCTACGAGCAGTACTTC.

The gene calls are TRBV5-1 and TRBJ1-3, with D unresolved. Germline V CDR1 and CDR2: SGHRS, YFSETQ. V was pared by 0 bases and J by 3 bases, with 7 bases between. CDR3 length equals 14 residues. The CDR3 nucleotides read TGCGCCAGCAGCTTGGGGCAGGTTGGAAACACCATATATTTT. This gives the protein CASSLGQVGNTIYF.

CDR3 DNA: TGTGCCAGCGGGGGTAATGGGGAGGGGACCCAGTACTTC. Translated: CASGGNGEGTQYF. J is TRBJ2-5 and V is TRBV2; TRBD2 agrees at 7 bases. Trimming cost V 8 bases and J 7 bases; bases outside gene matches: 10. The CDR3 sequence is 13 residues long. CDR1 and CDR2 (germline): SNHLY, FYNNEI. The full variable domain, its missing parts supplied by reference TRBV2 and TRBJ2-5, is EPEVTQTPSHQVTQMGQEVILRCVPISNHLYFYWYRQILGQKVEFLVSFYNNEISEKSEIFDDQFSVERPDGSNFTLKIRSTKLEDSAMYFCASGGNGEGTQYFGPGTRLLVL.